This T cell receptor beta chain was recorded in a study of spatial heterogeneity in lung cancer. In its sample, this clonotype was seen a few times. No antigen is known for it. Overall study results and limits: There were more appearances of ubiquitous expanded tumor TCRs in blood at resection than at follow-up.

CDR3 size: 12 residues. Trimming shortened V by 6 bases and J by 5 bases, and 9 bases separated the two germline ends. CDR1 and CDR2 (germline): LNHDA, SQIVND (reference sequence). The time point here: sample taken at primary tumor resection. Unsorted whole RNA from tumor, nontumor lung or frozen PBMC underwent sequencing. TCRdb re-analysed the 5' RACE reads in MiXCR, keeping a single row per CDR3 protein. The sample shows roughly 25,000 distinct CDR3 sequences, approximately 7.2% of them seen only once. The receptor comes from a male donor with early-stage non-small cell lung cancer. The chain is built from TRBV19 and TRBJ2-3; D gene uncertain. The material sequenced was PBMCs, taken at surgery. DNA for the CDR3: TGTGCCAGTAGCCCGGGCGGAGATACGCAGTATTTT. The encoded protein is CASSPGGDTQYF.